Reported below is one T cell receptor beta chain. The data belong to a study of shared clonotypes between healthy human individuals. For the study at large: Per donor, CD8 memory used one plate, CD8 naive used two, CD4 memory used three and CD4 naive used three.

V was clipped by 1 base and J by 5 bases, with 14 bases between them. Germline assignment: CDR1 MNHEY and CDR2 SVGAGI. The CDR3 is made up of 15 amino acids. Clones were sequenced by immunoSEQ multiplex PCR, and TCRdb holds only the in-frame ones, with some missing. This sample has 2 million to 2.5 million clones; approximately 94% occur once, and the top ten carry roughly 1.7%. CD45RO-negative cells were positively selected for CCR7, leaving out terminally differentiated effector memory CD45RA+ cells. The study drew all its donors from Caucasian adults living in Nashville, Tennessee. This receptor was obtained from a young man in good health. Some clones in this sample may be carry-over from other donors' samples. Sequencing input: naive CD8+ T cells from PBMCs. The rearrangement joins TRBV6-5 to TRBJ1-1; D remains unclear. The CDR3 DNA reads as TGTGCCAGCAGTTACTGGGAGGGTCAAGGGACTGAAGCTTTCTTT. Amino acid sequence: CASSYWEGQGTEAFF.